This record concerns one TCR beta chain sequence. This clone was recorded once. Its antigen target is currently unknown. Base qualities are not at hand, and no much larger clone is one base apart. The record originates from a study of blood T cell repertoires in COVID-19 (dated by TCRdb to the early 2020s). For the wider study: Samples covering the acute and convalescent phases of COVID-19 were provided by collaborators in the United States, Italy and Spain. The samples were drawn from the first 160 participants of the ongoing ImmuneRACE study and from 950 to 1,500 subjects provided by 6 global collaborators. Deeply sampled blood TCRbeta repertoires from subjects exposed to, actively infected with, or recovered from COVID-19 were included in the dataset. The prospective study material was composed of cDNA or gDNA derived from T cells, B-cell-depleted T cells, or PBMCs. A freely available public database, intended as a resource for researchers studying the immune response to SARS-CoV-2, is where the repertoires were released. Where available, HLA class I and class II types were obtained from metadata supplied by the sample provider rather than from assay-based typing. A de-identified subject ID, COVID-19 status, age in years and sex were almost always included in the sample metadata.

Each collaborating institution followed its own protocols to collect whole blood in K2EDTA tubes. For TCRbeta analysis, collaborator samples were shipped as frozen whole blood, as isolated PBMCs, or as DNA extracted from either sample type. Results the study describes overall, beyond this receptor: The amount of clinical and demographic metadata varied by source and participant and was provided uncurated.

CDR1 and CDR2, per the germline V gene, are SGHRS and YFSETQ. Here V drops 1 base and J drops 7 bases, and the junction holds 11 bases not matched to any gene. Taken from cysteine to phenylalanine, the CDR3 has 16 residues. The read is trimmed to its CDR3 DNA, 48 bases read in frame from base 1. The immunoSEQ Assay, a bias-controlled multiplex PCR, was used to amplify TCRbeta CDR3 regions from genomic DNA. Per the authors' processing: Nucleated cell counts per sample were estimated from amplification of reference gene primers within the assay. To quantify the absolute abundance of each unique TCRbeta CDR3 rearrangement, sequence reads were collapsed and filtered. For each sample, productive Simpson clonality was calculated as the square root of Simpson's diversity index over productive rearrangements. TCRdb limited this immuneACCESS table to in-frame rearrangements with V and J called. A share of clones is missing; checked studies link under half to unresolved V genes, and the rest is unexplained. Clone size and the V and J calls come from that table; the DNA yielded D and trimming. In this sample the table shows fewer than 65,000 clones, around 87% of which occur a single time. The ten largest clones add up to over 6.5% of the sample.

Sequenced: peripheral blood. Recombination joined TRBV5-1 with TRBJ2-1, with TRBD1 matching 7 junction bases. This clonotype originated in a man aged 55 to 70 with acute or convalescent COVID-19. The CDR3 region: CASSLRQGVVGNEQFF. The DNA sequence follows: TGCGCCAGCAGCTTGAGGCAGGGGGTTGTGGGAAATGAGCAGTTCTTC.